The next 30 T cell receptor beta chains were all read from a single sample in a study of T cell responses to AZD1222 COVID-19 vaccine. The repertoire was sequenced with immunoSEQ multiplex PCR; TCRdb's copy has only in-frame clones and lacks some. Of around 140,000 clones detected, approximately 90% appear once; the ten largest clones hold 1.5% to 2%. This specimen consisted of peripheral blood, obtained 28 days after the second AZD1222 dose. The receptor set was obtained from an adult who received the AZD1222 COVID-19 vaccine.

The rearrangement joins TRBV5-4 to TRBJ1-1; D is unclear. Trimming removed 0 bases at V and 6 bases at J, with 9 bases between. This CDR3 is built from 13 residues. CDR1 and CDR2 from the germline V gene are SGHNT and YYREEE (reference sequence). This CDR3 reads CASSLDRTSEAFF. CDR3 DNA sequence: TGTGCCAGCAGCTTGGACCGCACGTCTGAAGCTTTCTTT.

In DNA, the CDR3 is TGTGCCAGCAGTGAAGGGCAGGGGGACAACTACGAGCAGTACTTC. Amino acid sequence: CASSEGQGDNYEQYF. This chain joins TRBV6-1 and TRBJ2-7; 7 bases are shared with TRBD1. This CDR3 spans 15 amino acids. With 1 base clipped from V and 3 bases from J, the junction kept 6 bases outside the gene matches. The germline CDR1 and CDR2 sequences are MNHNS and SASEGT.

The genes are TRBV27 and TRBJ2-7; possibly TRBD2 for D (5 bases). Per germline, CDR1 MNHEY and CDR2 SMNVEV (reference sequence). The CDR3 consists of 15 residues. The V and J ends lost 5 bases and 2 bases respectively, with 16 bases between them. In nucleotides, the CDR3 is TGTGCCAGCAGTCGTCGTGCGGCGGGCACCTACGAGCAGTACTTC. It translates to CASSRRAAGTYEQYF.

V usage is TRBV2 and J usage is TRBJ2-6; D remains unclear. This CDR3 region has 15 residues. Germline V CDR1 and CDR2: SNHLY, FYNNEI. V was cut by 5 bases and J by 0 bases, with 8 bases left in between. The CDR3 region is CASSPGLSGANVLTF. DNA for the CDR3: TGTGCCAGCAGTCCGGGCCTCTCTGGGGCCAACGTCCTGACTTTC.

This clone has only a few counts. The rearrangement joins TRBV30 to TRBJ1-5, with D maybe TRBD1 (5 bases). The length of the CDR3 is 14 residues. The germline CDR1 and CDR2 sequences are GTSNPN and SVGIG (reference sequence). Between the trimmed V and J ends, which lost 1 base and 6 bases, there was a span of 13 bases. This chain's CDR3 is CAWSEGRGGQPQHF. The DNA for the CDR3 is TGTGCCTGGAGTGAGGGACGGGGGGGTCAGCCCCAGCATTTT.

The chain recombines TRBV6-2 or TRBV6-3 with TRBJ2-5, with 7 bases aligning to TRBD2. The CDR3 is 15 amino acids. Germline CDR1 reads MNHEY; CDR2 reads SVGEGT. Unmatched junction bases numbered 10, after V lost 4 bases and J lost 5 bases. The DNA of the CDR3 is TGTGCCAGCAGTTGGGGGGGGACCCTGGGGGAGACCCAGTACTTC. It translates to CASSWGGTLGETQYF.

The V and J genes are TRBV19 and TRBJ2-1; no reliable D call. The germline gives CDR1 LNHDA, CDR2 SQIVND (reference sequence). V shed 2 bases and J shed 2 bases, with 4 bases lying between them. This CDR3 is built from 13 residues. CDR3 sequence reads: CASSITPYNEQFF. In nucleotides, the CDR3 is TGTGCCAGTAGTATAACTCCCTACAATGAGCAGTTCTTC. Looking up the rest from reference TRBV19 and TRBJ2-1 gives the full variable domain: DGGITQSPKYLFRKEGQNVTLSCEQNLNHDAMYWYRQDPGQGLRLIYYSQIVNDFQKGDIAEGYSVSREKKESFPLTVTSAQKNPTAFYLCASSITPYNEQFFGPGTRLTVL.

The rearrangement uses TRBV7-2 and TRBJ2-1, with unresolved D. Germline CDR1 is SGHTA and CDR2 is FQGNSA. Trimming shortened V by 3 bases and J by 5 bases, and 5 bases separated the two germline ends. The CDR3 extends over 12 amino acids. The CDR3 spells CASSFYDNEQFF. In DNA, the CDR3 is TGTGCCAGCAGCTTCTACGACAATGAGCAGTTCTTC.

This clone was recorded only once. J is TRBJ2-3 and V is TRBV7-9; no definite D call. The germline V and J ends were trimmed by 1 base and 6 bases, with 11 bases remaining between them. The CDR3 consists of 14 residues. The V gene's germline CDR1 is SEHNR and CDR2 FQNEAQ (reference sequence). The CDR3 DNA is TGTGCCAGCAGCTTAGGTGTCGCGTTGGATACGCAGTATTTT. Its translation is CASSLGVALDTQYF.

This chain links TRBV4-1 with TRBJ2-1; D gene uncertain. V shed 1 base and J shed 8 bases, with 9 bases lying between them. Germline assignment: CDR1 MGHRA and CDR2 YSYEKL. The CDR3 has 13 amino acids. DNA for the CDR3: TGCGCCAGCAGCCAAGTGGAGCCGGATGAGCAGTTCTTC. Its protein product is CASSQVEPDEQFF.

The chain is built from TRBV27 and TRBJ1-2; 7 bases line up with TRBD1. The J segment lost 4 bases and the V segment lost 2 bases, leaving 4 bases of the junction unmatched. Germline CDR1 is MNHEY and CDR2 is SMNVEV (reference sequence). The CDR3 contains 14 residues. The CDR3 spells CASSLAGQTYGYTF. Written as DNA, the CDR3 is TGTGCCAGCAGTTTAGCGGGACAGACCTATGGCTACACCTTC.

The chain carries TRBV12-3 or TRBV12-4 and TRBJ1-4; D unclear. The V gene lost 6 bases and the J gene lost 11 bases, with 13 bases spanning the gap. This CDR3 is built from 12 residues. CDR3 in DNA: TGTGCCAGCAGATTCGGAGGTTCGAAACTGTTTTTT. The encoded protein is CASRFGGSKLFF.

Only one count was recorded for this clone. The J gene is TRBJ2-1, the V gene TRBV6-5; D gene unclear. CDR1 MNHEY and CDR2 SVGAGI come from the germline V gene. Trimming cost V 3 bases and J 4 bases, with 16 bases left between them. The CDR3 is 16 residues long. This chain's CDR3 is CASSYGFGVNYNEQFF. As DNA, the CDR3 is TGTGCCAGCAGTTATGGCTTTGGGGTGAATTACAATGAGCAGTTCTTC.

This chain uses TRBV5-5 with TRBJ2-7; 10 bases are a match to TRBD2. V lost 4 bases to trimming and J lost 7 bases; unmatched junction nucleotides: 17. Looked up from germline, CDR1 is SGHKS and CDR2 is YYEKEE (reference sequence). This CDR3 is built from 17 residues. The CDR3 is CASSPRASGSERWEQYF. CDR3 coding DNA: TGTGCCAGCAGCCCTCGGGCTAGCGGGAGTGAGCGTTGGGAGCAGTACTTC.

V is TRBV4-1 and J is TRBJ2-7; 10 bases are shared with TRBD2. The germline V gene encodes CDR1 MGHRA and CDR2 YSYEKL. V lost 2 bases to trimming and J lost 7 bases; unmatched junction nucleotides: 8. There are 15 residues in the CDR3. The CDR3 is CASSQLASGREEQYF. The CDR3 region has the DNA TGCGCCAGCAGCCAATTAGCCAGCGGGAGGGAAGAGCAGTACTTC.

The chain recombines TRBV7-9 with TRBJ1-1, with TRBD1 as a possible D gene (5 bases). Trimming left V 3 bases short and J 5 bases short, with 10 bases between. CDR3 length: 13 residues. CDR1 is SEHNR and CDR2 is FQNEAQ in the germline V gene (reference sequence). CDR3 sequence: CASSFPGRTEAFF. In DNA form, the CDR3 reads TGTGCCAGCAGCTTTCCAGGGAGAACTGAAGCTTTCTTT.

The J gene is TRBJ2-3, the V gene TRBV7-3, with a tentative D call TRBD2 (5 bases). The ends were cut back, 5 bases at V and 4 bases at J, with 10 bases in the middle. CDR1 is SGHTA, CDR2 FQGTGA, per germline. The CDR3 runs to 13 residues. The CDR3 loop reads CASSRSGSDTQYF. CDR3 nucleotides: TGTGCCAGCAGCCGATCGGGATCAGATACGCAGTATTTT.

The gene calls are TRBV4-3 and TRBJ1-3; D is undetermined. The V gene lost 0 bases and the J gene lost 0 bases, with 6 bases spanning the gap. Germline-derived CDR1 and CDR2 are LGHNA and YSLEER. CDR3 length: 15 residues. CDR3 sequence reads: CASSQDGGSGNTIYF. In DNA, the CDR3 is TGCGCCAGCAGCCAAGACGGCGGCTCTGGAAACACCATATATTTT.

The chain couples TRBV27 to TRBJ1-2; TRBD1 matches at 9 bases. Germline CDR1 reads MNHEY; CDR2 reads SMNVEV (reference sequence). The CDR3 has 13 residues. Unmatched junction bases numbered 5, after V lost 5 bases and J lost 7 bases. The CDR3 DNA sequence: TGTGCCAGCAGTAGACGGGACAGGGCTGGCTACACCTTC. Amino acid sequence: CASSRRDRAGYTF.

This clone has a single count. V usage is TRBV3-1 (or the pseudogene TRBV3-2) and J usage is TRBJ2-3; perhaps D is TRBD1 or TRBD2 (5 bases each). CDR3 length: 13 residues. The V gene's germline CDR1 is LGHDT and CDR2 YNNKEL (reference sequence). V lost 3 bases and J lost 5, with 9 bases in between. This CDR3 is CASSQSGGDTQYF. The CDR3 nucleotides read TGTGCCAGCAGCCAGTCTGGGGGAGATACGCAGTATTTT.

This chain links TRBV27 with TRBJ2-5, with D perhaps TRBD1 (6 bases). The CDR3 sequence is 15 residues long. Germline lookup yields CDR1 MNHEY and CDR2 SMNVEV (reference sequence). With 7 bases removed from V and 1 base from J, the gap between germline ends came to 16 bases. This chain's CDR3 is CASTETGQIQETQYF. The CDR3 DNA reads as TGTGCCAGCACCGAGACCGGACAGATCCAAGAGACCCAGTACTTC.

The chain links TRBV30 to TRBJ2-5; possible D gene TRBD2, 5 bases. The CDR3 spans 13 residues. Germline CDR1 and CDR2: GTSNPN and SVGIG (reference sequence). V was trimmed by 3 bases and J by 5 bases, leaving 13 bases between them. This CDR3 reads CAWSHSGLETQYF. Written as DNA, the CDR3 is TGTGCCTGGAGCCACAGTGGACTGGAGACCCAGTACTTC.

V and J are TRBV4-1 and TRBJ2-1; D assignment may be TRBD1 or TRBD2 (5 bases each). The CDR3 runs to 16 residues. Germline loops: CDR1 MGHRA, CDR2 YSYEKL. Between the trimmed V and J ends, which lost 0 bases and 0 bases, there was a span of 9 bases. This CDR3 is CASSQEGPLSYNEQFF. DNA of the CDR3: TGCGCCAGCAGCCAAGAGGGACCCCTCTCCTACAATGAGCAGTTCTTC.

This chain links TRBV6-6 with TRBJ1-2; TRBD1 matches 10 bases. With V trimmed by 6 bases and J by 3 bases, 4 bases remained unmatched. The germline gives CDR1 MNHNY, CDR2 SVGAGI (reference sequence). The length of the CDR3 is 14 residues. For the CDR3, the DNA is TGTGCCAGCAGCCAGGGACAGGGGCACTATGGCTACACCTTC. As protein: CASSQGQGHYGYTF.

The chain links TRBV4-1 to TRBJ2-7; D might be TRBD1 (5 bases). Trimming removed 3 bases from V and 0 bases from J, with 12 bases in between. The germline V gene encodes CDR1 MGHRA and CDR2 YSYEKL. The CDR3 sequence is 15 residues long. CDR3 DNA sequence: TGCGCCAGCAGCCACAACAGGTTAAACTCCTACGAGCAGTACTTC. Translation: CASSHNRLNSYEQYF.

The chain is built from TRBV28 and TRBJ1-5; D ambiguous. V lost 3 bases and J lost 2, with 5 bases in between. The germline V gene encodes CDR1 MDHEN and CDR2 SYDVKM. This CDR3 is 13 amino acids long. The CDR3 sequence: CASSFLGNQPQHF. In DNA, the CDR3 is TGTGCCAGCAGTTTTCTGGGCAATCAGCCCCAGCATTTT.

The genes are TRBV29-1 and TRBJ2-3; D possibly corresponds to TRBD2 (5 bases). This CDR3 is 14 amino acids long. Looked up from germline, CDR1 is SQVTM and CDR2 is ANQGSEA. The V gene lost 6 bases and the J gene lost 2 bases, with 15 bases spanning the gap. The CDR3 nucleotides read TGCAGCGTCAGCCCTACGGGATACACAGATACGCAGTATTTT. Translated, it gives CSVSPTGYTDTQYF.

The chain links TRBV6-5 to TRBJ1-1; possible D gene TRBD1, 6 bases. The CDR3 is made up of 15 amino acids. Per germline, CDR1 MNHEY and CDR2 SVGAGI. The V gene lost 0 bases and the J gene lost 6 bases, with 14 bases spanning the gap. CDR3 nucleotide sequence: TGTGCCAGCAGTTACTCGGAAGGGGGGATAGCTGAAGCTTTCTTT. This encodes CASSYSEGGIAEAFF.

This clone appeared a single time. The CDR3 loop is CASSQDLSRVEYF. As DNA, the CDR3 is TGCGCCAGCAGCCAAGATCTTTCCAGGGTGGAGTACTTC. The chain uses TRBV4-3 and TRBJ2-7; D perhaps matches TRBD1 (5 bases). CDR3 length: 13 amino acids. The germline gives CDR1 LGHNA, CDR2 YSLEER. Trimming cost V 0 bases and J 11 bases, with 14 bases left between them.

The rearrangement joins TRBV21-1 to TRBJ2-1; TRBD2, the D gene given by the table, was not confirmed from the DNA. TRBV21-1 is described as a pseudogene. The CDR3 has 16 residues. CDR3 bases: TGTGCCAGCAGCACGCCGGGACTTTATACGGAGGATGAGCAGTTCTTC. Translating it yields CASSTPGLYTEDEQFF.